This T cell receptor beta chain is drawn from a study of regulatory T cells in long-lasting Graves disease. Study as a whole: Freshly diagnosed Graves' patients had used antithyroid drugs for under 3 months.

This CDR3 spans 15 amino acids. CDR1 and CDR2 (germline): MGHDK, SYGVNS. Trimming left V 1 base short and J 4 bases short, with 13 bases between. Building the TCR beta libraries relied on iRepertoire HTBI primers, and CDR3 regions underwent Arm-PCR. TCRdb reanalysed the multiplex PCR reads using MiXCR and keeps one entry per CDR3 protein. Among approximately 250,000 distinct CDR3 sequences listed, around 20% were seen once. Documented time point: newly diagnosed GD, antithyroid drugs for less than 3 months. Construction of the TCR library relied on RNA isolated from PBMCs. In its sample, this clonotype was seen many times.

This sequence was found in a female donor with Graves disease. Sequencing used peripheral blood mononuclear cells (PBMCs), obtained at new diagnosis, from a patient treated with antithyroid drugs. The rearrangement joins TRBV25-1 to TRBJ1-1, with TRBD1 as a possible D gene (6 bases). The CDR3 loop reads CASSELGGRITEAFF. The CDR3 DNA reads as TGTGCCAGCAGTGAATTGGGGGGGCGAATCACTGAAGCTTTCTTT.